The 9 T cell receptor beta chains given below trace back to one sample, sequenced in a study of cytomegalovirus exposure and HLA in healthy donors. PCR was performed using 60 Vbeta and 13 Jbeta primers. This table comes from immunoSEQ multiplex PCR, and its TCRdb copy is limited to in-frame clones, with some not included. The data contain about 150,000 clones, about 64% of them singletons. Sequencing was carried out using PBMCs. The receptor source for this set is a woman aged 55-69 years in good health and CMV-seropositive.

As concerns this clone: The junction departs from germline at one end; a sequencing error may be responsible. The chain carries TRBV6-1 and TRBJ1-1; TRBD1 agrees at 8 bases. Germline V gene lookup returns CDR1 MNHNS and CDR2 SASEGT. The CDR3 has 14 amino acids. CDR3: CASSEVSGGSEASF. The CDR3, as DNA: TGTGCCAGCAGTGAAGTGTCAGGGGGCTCGGAAGCTTCCTTT.

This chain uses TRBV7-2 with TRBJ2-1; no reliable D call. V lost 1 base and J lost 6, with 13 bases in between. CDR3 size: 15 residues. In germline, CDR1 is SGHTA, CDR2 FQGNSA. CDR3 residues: CASSLEVLRSNEQFF. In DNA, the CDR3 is TGTGCCAGCAGCTTAGAAGTTTTGAGGAGCAATGAGCAGTTCTTC.

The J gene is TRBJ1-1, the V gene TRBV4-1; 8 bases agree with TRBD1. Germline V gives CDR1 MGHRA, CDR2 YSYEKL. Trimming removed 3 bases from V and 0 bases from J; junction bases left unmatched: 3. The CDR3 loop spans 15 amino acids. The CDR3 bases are TGCGCCAGCAGCCACGGACAGGGTCTGAACACTGAAGCTTTCTTT. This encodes CASSHGQGLNTEAFF.

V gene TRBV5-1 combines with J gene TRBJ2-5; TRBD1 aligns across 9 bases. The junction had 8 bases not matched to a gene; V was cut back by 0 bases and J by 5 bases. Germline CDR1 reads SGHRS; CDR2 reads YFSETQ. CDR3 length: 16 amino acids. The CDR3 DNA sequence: TGCGCCAGCAGCTTGGCGCACACCGGGACAGGGGAGACCCAGTACTTC. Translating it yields CASSLAHTGTGETQYF.

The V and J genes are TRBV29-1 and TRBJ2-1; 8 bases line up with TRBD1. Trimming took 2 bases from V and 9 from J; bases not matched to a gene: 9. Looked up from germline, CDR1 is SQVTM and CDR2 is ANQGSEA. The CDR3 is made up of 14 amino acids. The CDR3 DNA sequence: TGCAGCGTTGAACCTCGGACAGGGTGGAGTGAGCAGTTCTTC. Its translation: CSVEPRTGWSEQFF.

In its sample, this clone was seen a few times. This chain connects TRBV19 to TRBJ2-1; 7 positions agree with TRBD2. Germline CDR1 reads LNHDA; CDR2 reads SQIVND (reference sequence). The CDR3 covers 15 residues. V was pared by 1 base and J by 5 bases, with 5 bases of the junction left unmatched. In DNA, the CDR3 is TGTGCCAGTAGTATAGTGGCTAGCGGTGACAATGAGCAGTTCTTC. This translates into CASSIVASGDNEQFF.

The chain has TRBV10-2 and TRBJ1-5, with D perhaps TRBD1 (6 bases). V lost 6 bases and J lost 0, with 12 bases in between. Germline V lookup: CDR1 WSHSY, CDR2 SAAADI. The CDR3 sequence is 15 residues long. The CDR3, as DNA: TGCGCCAGCAGAGCGACAGGTTATAGCAATCAGCCCCAGCATTTT. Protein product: CASRATGYSNQPQHF.

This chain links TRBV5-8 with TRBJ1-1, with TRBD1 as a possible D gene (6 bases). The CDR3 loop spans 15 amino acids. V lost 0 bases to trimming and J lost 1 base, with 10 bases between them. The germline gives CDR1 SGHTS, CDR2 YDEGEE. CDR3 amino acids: CASSLAGTPNTEAFF. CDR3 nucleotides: TGTGCCAGCAGCTTGGCCGGGACACCGAACACTGAAGCTTTCTTT.

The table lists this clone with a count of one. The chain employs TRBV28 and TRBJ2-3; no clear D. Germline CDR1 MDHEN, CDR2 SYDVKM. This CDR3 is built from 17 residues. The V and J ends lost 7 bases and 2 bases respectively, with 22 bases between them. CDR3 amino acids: CASTSSGATRHTDTQYF. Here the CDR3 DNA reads TGTGCCAGCACCAGTTCTGGAGCGACCCGTCACACAGATACGCAGTATTTT. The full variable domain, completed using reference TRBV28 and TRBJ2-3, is DVKVTQSSRYLVKRTGEKVFLECVQDMDHENMFWYRQDPGLGLRLIYFSYDVKMKEKGDIPEGYSVSREKKERFSLILESASTNQTSMYLCASTSSGATRHTDTQYFGPGTRLTVL.